The source of this T cell receptor (beta chain) is a study of regulatory T cells in long-lasting Graves disease. The study's findings and limits: Favoring TRBV28, TRBJ1-2 and TRBJ2-5 was a feature seen in persistent disease.

Time point here: persistent/refractory GD, antithyroid drugs over 5 years with positive TRAb. PBMC RNA was the source of the TCR library. CDR3-region Arm-PCR and iRepertoire HTBI primers produced the TCR beta libraries. Each CDR3 protein is one row after TCRdb ran MiXCR on the multiplex PCR reads. The sample yields 500,000 to 800,000 distinct CDR3 sequences, about 32% seen once. Germline V gene sequence: CDR1 SGHRS, CDR2 YFSETQ. The CDR3 loop spans 14 amino acids. V dropped 0 bases and J dropped 11; count of bases not matched to a gene: 9. Worth noting for this clonotype: No antigen is known for it.

The source was peripheral blood mononuclear cells (PBMCs), collected when the disease was refractory, from a patient treated with antithyroid drugs. The TCR originated in a female donor with Graves disease. The V and J genes are TRBV5-1 and TRBJ1-1, with 8 bases identical to TRBD1. The CDR3 nucleotides read TGCGCCAGCAGCTTGGCCGGGCAGGGGGCGAGGGCTTTCTTT. Protein product: CASSLAGQGARAFF. Drawing the rest from reference TRBV5-1 and TRBJ1-1, the complete variable domain is KAGVTQTPRYLIKTRGQQVTLSCSPISGHRSVSWYQQTPGQGLQFLFEYFSETQRNKGNFPGRFSGRQFSNSRSEMNVSTLELGDSALYLCASSLAGQGARAFFGQGTRLTVV.